Listed below are T cell receptor beta chains from one sample, sequenced in a study of STAT3 mutations in large granular lymphocyte leukemia. The method was immunoSEQ multiplex PCR; TCRdb's version includes in-frame clones alone and lacks a portion of them. The sample yields 10,000 to 15,000 clones, 88% seen once. The sequenced material came from PBMCs. These receptors were taken from a human donor with T large granular lymphocyte leukemia. Some clones in this sample may be carry-over from other donors' samples. Both conserved end residues are part of each CDR3. D genes are given only for firm matches. Size tells how often a clone was seen (once, few, many) or the class of an expanded clone, and some rows leave it out.

J: TRBJ2-1
D: .
size: .
V: TRBV4-3
DNA: TGCGCCAGCAGCCAAGGGGTCTGGCGTGATGAGCAGTTCTTC
CDR3: CASSQGVWRDEQFF

J: TRBJ2-3
D: TRBD2
size: once
V: TRBV5-1
DNA: TGCGCCAGCAGCCCCTCTAGCGGGAGGGCCGGAGATACGCAGTATTTT
CDR3: CASSPSSGRAGDTQYF

J: TRBJ2-7
D: .
size: .
V: TRBV7-9
DNA: TGTGCCAGCAGCTTAGGGGCGGGCTCCTACGAGCAGTACTTC
CDR3: CASSLGAGSYEQYF

J: TRBJ2-2
D: .
size: .
V: TRBV30
DNA: TGTGCCTGGAACGGGGGCCAGCGAGGGCGGGCCGGGGAGCTGTTTTTT
CDR3: CAWNGGQRGRAGELFF

J: TRBJ2-3
D: .
size: .
V: TRBV6-4
DNA: TGTGCCAGCAGTGCATCCGGGATTAAAGCAGATACGCAGTATTTT
CDR3: CASSASGIKADTQYF

J: TRBJ1-2
D: .
size: .
V: TRBV5-8
DNA: TGTGCCAGCAGCGTTCAGGACAGAATGCCTAACTATGGCTACACCTTC
CDR3: CASSVQDRMPNYGYTF

J: TRBJ2-3
D: TRBD2
size: .
V: TRBV15
DNA: TGTGCCACCAGCAGAGGGGAGGGCGGGAAGCTCACAGATACGCAGTATTTT
CDR3: CATSRGEGGKLTDTQYF

J: TRBJ2-3
D: TRBD2
size: .
V: TRBV7-3
DNA: TGTGCCAGCAGCCGTAGCGGGAGGGACACAGATACGCAGTATTTT
CDR3: CASSRSGRDTDTQYF

J: TRBJ2-1
D: TRBD2
size: once
V: TRBV28
DNA: TGTGCCAGCAGTTTCGGCCTAGCGGGAGTAAATGAGCAGTTCTTC
CDR3: CASSFGLAGVNEQFF

J: TRBJ2-2
D: TRBD2
size: .
V: TRBV5-1
DNA: TGCGCCACCTCCCGACTAGCGGGGGTCAACACCGGGGAGCTGTTTTTT
CDR3: CATSRLAGVNTGELFF

J: TRBJ2-4
D: TRBD2
size: .
V: TRBV4-1
DNA: TGCGCCAGCAGCCAAGATATTGGACTAGCAGCAAACATTCAGTACTTC
CDR3: CASSQDIGLAANIQYF

J: TRBJ2-2
D: .
size: few
V: TRBV28
DNA: TGTGCCAGCAGTTTGGAGGGGGTGGGGACCGGGGAGCTGTTTTTT
CDR3: CASSLEGVGTGELFF

J: TRBJ2-2
D: .
size: .
V: TRBV10-3
DNA: TGTGCCATCAGCCTGACACAAGCGAACACCGGGGAGCTGTTTTTT
CDR3: CAISLTQANTGELFF

J: TRBJ2-2
D: .
size: once
V: TRBV5-1
DNA: TGCGCCAGCAGCTTAACAGGAGCGAACACCGGGGAGCTGTTTTTT
CDR3: CASSLTGANTGELFF

J: TRBJ2-7
D: .
size: once
V: TRBV11-2
DNA: TGTGCCAGCAGCTTATTCCGGGGGGCGCGGGAGCAGTACTTC
CDR3: CASSLFRGAREQYF

J: TRBJ1-3
D: .
size: .
V: TRBV5-6
DNA: TGTGCCAGCAGCCAACCGGGAGCCTCTGGAAACACCATATATTTT
CDR3: CASSQPGASGNTIYF

J: TRBJ2-7
D: .
size: .
V: TRBV6-1
DNA: TGTGCCAGCAGACAGGCCCAAGGACGGTCCTACGAGCAGTACTTC
CDR3: CASRQAQGRSYEQYF

J: TRBJ2-7
D: TRBD1
size: .
V: TRBV10-2
DNA: TGCGCCAGCAGTGAGGTTGGACAGGTGATCGACGAGCAGTACTTC
CDR3: CASSEVGQVIDEQYF

J: TRBJ1-2
D: TRBD1
size: .
V: TRBV6-1
DNA: TGTGCCAGCAGTGACCAAACAGGGGCGGCTGGCTACACCTTC
CDR3: CASSDQTGAAGYTF

J: TRBJ1-1
D: .
size: once
V: TRBV5-5
DNA: TGTGCCAGCAGCTTGGGCCATCTGAACACTGAAGCTTTCTTT
CDR3: CASSLGHLNTEAFF

J: TRBJ2-2
D: TRBD1
size: .
V: TRBV6-5
DNA: TGTGCCAGCAGTTACCAGGGGGCAAGTATCGCCGGGGAGCTGTTTTTT
CDR3: CASSYQGASIAGELFF

J: TRBJ2-7
D: TRBD2
size: .
V: TRBV2
DNA: TGTGCCAGCATGGCTAGCGGGAGTTACGAGCAGTACTTC
CDR3: CASMASGSYEQYF

J: TRBJ1-1
D: .
size: .
V: TRBV5-4
DNA: TGTGCCAGCAGGGTAGACCAGAACACTGAAGCTTTCTTT
CDR3: CASRVDQNTEAFF

J: TRBJ1-1
D: .
size: once
V: TRBV19
DNA: TGTGCCAGTAGTAGGACAACGAACACTGAAGCTTTCTTT
CDR3: CASSRTTNTEAFF

J: TRBJ2-1
D: .
size: .
V: TRBV9
DNA: TGTGCCAGCAGCGTAGGTCCCGATTGGGACAATGAGCAGTTCTTC
CDR3: CASSVGPDWDNEQFF

J: TRBJ2-2
D: .
size: once
V: TRBV18
DNA: TGTGCCAGCTCACTGTCTACAGGGAACACCGGGGAGCTGTTTTTT
CDR3: CASSLSTGNTGELFF

J: TRBJ2-7
D: .
size: once
V: TRBV30
DNA: TGTGCCTGGAGTACGGAGGGATGGCAGTACTTC
CDR3: CAWSTEGWQYF

J: TRBJ2-1
D: .
size: .
V: TRBV5-1
DNA: TGCGCCAGCAGCTTGGTTGTAGGGTCCGACAATGAGCAGTTCTTC
CDR3: CASSLVVGSDNEQFF

J: TRBJ1-5
D: TRBD1
size: .
V: TRBV28
DNA: TGTGCCAGCAGGGCCGACAGGGGTGGCAATCAGCCCCAGCATTTT
CDR3: CASRADRGGNQPQHF

J: TRBJ1-1
D: .
size: .
V: TRBV18
DNA: TGTGCCAGCTCACCACCCCCCTTGGGGAACACTGAAGCTTTCTTT
CDR3: CASSPPPLGNTEAFF

J: TRBJ1-4
D: .
size: .
V: TRBV5-4
DNA: TGTGCCAGCAGCTTGGGTCCTGGACGGAATGAAAAACTGTTTTTT
CDR3: CASSLGPGRNEKLFF

J: TRBJ2-3
D: .
size: .
V: TRBV18
DNA: TGTGCCAGCTCACCACCCCTACGGATTAGGAGCACAGATACGCAGTATTTT
CDR3: CASSPPLRIRSTDTQYF

J: TRBJ2-6
D: TRBD2
size: once
V: TRBV29-1
DNA: TGCAGCTTTACTGGGGGGGCTGGGGCCAACGTCCTGACTTTC
CDR3: CSFTGGAGANVLTF

J: TRBJ1-1
D: .
size: .
V: TRBV7-8
DNA: TGTGCCAGCAGCCGGACAGAGAGCAACACTGAAGCTTTCTTT
CDR3: CASSRTESNTEAFF

J: TRBJ1-3
D: .
size: .
V: TRBV7-9
DNA: TGTGCCAGCAGCACGTACTCTGGAAACACCATATATTTT
CDR3: CASSTYSGNTIYF

J: TRBJ1-3
D: .
size: .
V: TRBV29-1
DNA: TGCAGCGTTGTATCCACTTACACCATATATTTT
CDR3: CSVVSTYTIYF

J: TRBJ2-7
D: .
size: .
V: TRBV27
DNA: TGTGCCAGCAGTCCACTCGGACAGTACGAGCAGTACTTC
CDR3: CASSPLGQYEQYF

J: TRBJ1-2
D: .
size: .
V: TRBV28
DNA: TGTGCCAGCAGTTTTGACAGGAACTATGGCTACACCTTC
CDR3: CASSFDRNYGYTF

J: TRBJ2-7
D: .
size: medium-sized
V: TRBV5-4
DNA: TGTGCCAGCAGCCAAGGATTACAGCAGTACTTC
CDR3: CASSQGLQQYF

J: TRBJ2-7
D: .
size: once
V: TRBV29-1
DNA: TGCAGCGTCCGGGAGTTAGGAAAGGGCGAGCAGTACTTC
CDR3: CSVRELGKGEQYF

J: TRBJ2-5
D: .
size: .
V: TRBV7-2
DNA: TGTGCCAGCAGCAATCGGGAGACCCAGTACTTC
CDR3: CASSNRETQYF

J: TRBJ2-3
D: TRBD1
size: .
V: TRBV11-3
DNA: TGTGCCAGCAGCTCGACAGGGTCCACAGATACGCAGTATTTT
CDR3: CASSSTGSTDTQYF

J: TRBJ1-6
D: TRBD1
size: .
V: TRBV28
DNA: TGTGCCAGCCGGACAGGGACTCAAATCTATAATTCACCCCTCCACTTT
CDR3: CASRTGTQIYNSPLHF

J: TRBJ1-1
D: .
size: .
V: TRBV6-6
DNA: TGTGCCAGCAGTTACTCGACAGTGAACACTGAAGCTTTCTTT
CDR3: CASSYSTVNTEAFF

J: TRBJ2-3
D: .
size: .
V: TRBV7-9
DNA: TGTGCCAGCACCCCTAAAGGAGATACGCAGTATTTT
CDR3: CASTPKGDTQYF

J: TRBJ1-3
D: .
size: .
V: TRBV5-1
DNA: TGCGCCAGCAGCCTGGAGTACAGGGCTGGAAACACCATATATTTT
CDR3: CASSLEYRAGNTIYF

J: TRBJ2-3
D: .
size: .
V: TRBV4-2
DNA: TGTGCCAGCAGCCTAACCCCCGGGGCAGATACGCAGTATTTT
CDR3: CASSLTPGADTQYF

J: TRBJ2-3
D: .
size: .
V: TRBV28
DNA: TGTGCCAGCAGTTTAGGTCCGGGAATCACAGATACGCAGTATTTT
CDR3: CASSLGPGITDTQYF

J: TRBJ1-1
D: .
size: .
V: TRBV28
DNA: TGTGCCATGAGCAAGGGGTCTGAAGCTTTCTTT
CDR3: CAMSKGSEAFF